This record concerns one T cell receptor beta chain sequence. Its target is not known. The sample comes from a study of monozygotic twins with inflammatory bowel disease. Overall study findings and caveats: Clonotypes shared with others were fewer in IBD patients than in healthy twins, especially with disease activity. Patient-to-patient differences in immunosuppressive treatment may have added variability to the repertoires.

Whole-blood RNA isolation (total RNA) proceeded without T cell sorting. The CDR3 sequence is 16 residues long. Germline V gene sequence: CDR1 SGHRS, CDR2 YFSETQ. TCRdb reanalyzed the 5' RACE reads and collapses them to one entry per CDR3 protein, without DNA. Here the sample table reports approximately 400,000 distinct CDR3 sequences. The sample comprised blood. V gene TRBV5-1 combines with J gene TRBJ2-5; TCRdb gives TRBD1 as the D gene, but with no DNA this cannot be confirmed. The receptor was isolated from a human donor with ulcerative colitis or Crohn's disease, or a healthy co-twin of an affected twin (not recorded which). The CDR3 protein is CASSLTPGTSQETQYF.